The 23 T cell receptor beta chains reported below all come from one sample, sequenced in a study of T cell repertoires in cytomegalovirus infection. TCRdb reprocessed the reads via MiXCR and lists one record per CDR3 protein. The table lists 350,000 to 500,000 distinct CDR3 sequences, around 32% of them singletons. Input material: PBMCs. The source of these receptors is a human donor in good health (CMV status not recorded). Some clones in this sample may be carry-over from other donors' samples.

This clonotype appeared a few times. J is TRBJ1-4 and V is TRBV28, with D possibly being TRBD1 (5 bases). Germline V gene sequence: CDR1 MDHEN, CDR2 SYDVKM. The CDR3 runs to 16 residues. With 2 bases removed from V and 0 bases from J, the gap between germline ends came to 10 bases. The CDR3 nucleotides read TGTGCCAGCAGTTTACTTCCACAGGCAACTAATGAAAAACTGTTTTTT. Translation: CASSLLPQATNEKLFF.

A note on this clonotype: It may be a read error: a sequence one base away is much more abundant. This chain links TRBV7-8 with TRBJ1-4; D call uncertain. Germline lookup yields CDR1 SGHVS and CDR2 FQNEAQ. V shed 2 bases and J shed 3 bases, with 10 bases lying between them. This CDR3 spans 15 amino acids. The CDR3 coding sequence is TGTGCCAGCAGCTTATACGGGCAACCTAATGAAAAACTGTTTTTT. Its translation: CASSLYGQPNEKLFF.

Worth noting for this clonotype: The final CDR3 position lacks the conserved phenylalanine or tryptophan, pointing to a likely read error. The chain carries TRBV19 and TRBJ2-1; weak D call: TRBD2 (5 bases). Trimming pared 3 bases from V and 0 bases from J, leaving 9 bases between. Germline CDR1 is LNHDA and CDR2 is SQIVND (reference sequence). The CDR3 extends over 15 amino acids. The CDR3 nucleotides read TGTGCCAGTAGTATGAGGGAAAGCTCCTACAATGAGCAGTTCTTA. Its translation is CASSMRESSYNEQFL.

This clonotype turned up a few times. The chain couples TRBV6-6 to TRBJ2-1; 9 bases agree with TRBD1. This CDR3 has 15 amino acids. V lost 1 base and J lost 8; bases outside the gene matches: 6. Looked up from germline, CDR1 is MNHNY and CDR2 is SVGAGI (reference sequence). The CDR3 region has the DNA TGTGCCAGCAGTTACTTGGACAGGGGAAGAGATGAGCAGTTCTTC. Residues: CASSYLDRGRDEQFF.

This clonotype was seen many times. V and J are TRBV7-2 and TRBJ1-2; 9 bases are shared with TRBD1. CDR1 is SGHTA, CDR2 FQGNSA, per germline. The CDR3 consists of 16 residues. Unmatched junction bases numbered 4, after V lost 2 bases and J lost 0 bases. CDR3 coding DNA: TGTGCCAGCAGCTTACTGGGACAGGGAGCTAACTATGGCTACACCTTC. Its translation is CASSLLGQGANYGYTF.

There are a few counts of this clonotype. This chain connects TRBV19 to TRBJ2-3, with 10 bases lining up with TRBD1. V was clipped by 6 bases and J by 4 bases; unmatched bases: 4. This CDR3 is built from 14 residues. Germline lookup yields CDR1 LNHDA and CDR2 SQIVND (reference sequence). CDR3 in amino acids: CASSSGTGADTQYF. For the CDR3, the DNA is TGTGCCAGTAGCTCTGGGACAGGGGCAGATACGCAGTATTTT.

Note on this clonotype: This CDR3 is missing its conserved last phenylalanine or tryptophan, likely due to a read error. The limits of the CDR3 on the DNA are not certain, so only TCRdb's listed CDR3 is given. The rearrangement links TRBV7-2 to TRBJ2-5; the table's D call of TRBD2 was not tested on the DNA. Germline CDR1 reads SGHTA; CDR2 reads FQGNSA. The length of the CDR3 is 13 amino acids, counting both ends. CDR3 protein: CASSLGARETPYL.

This sequence joins TRBV6-2 or TRBV6-3 and TRBJ2-2; 11 bases are a match to TRBD1. The V and J ends lost 2 bases and 3 bases, in that order; junction bases with no gene match: 8. This CDR3 contains 18 residues. Per germline, CDR1 MNHEY and CDR2 SVGEGT. CDR3: CASSYIRGQGVYTGELFF. The CDR3 DNA reads TGTGCCAGCAGTTACATAAGGGGACAGGGGGTTTACACCGGGGAGCTGTTTTTT.

This clonotype was recorded a few times. The V call is TRBV10-3, the J call TRBJ1-1, with 11 bases lining up with TRBD1. The V gene's germline CDR1 is ENHRY and CDR2 SYGVKD. Trimming took 4 bases from V and 5 from J; bases not matched to a gene: 6. CDR3 length equals 15 residues. For the CDR3, the DNA is TGTGCCATCAGTGCACGGGACAGGGGGGTAACTGAAGCTTTCTTT. It yields the protein CAISARDRGVTEAFF.

This clonotype was seen a few times. The CDR3 loop reads CASSFRGNNQPQHF. The CDR3 DNA sequence: TGTGCCAGCAGTTTTCGAGGGAACAATCAGCCCCAGCATTTT. This chain joins TRBV12-3 or TRBV12-4 and TRBJ1-5; D is unclear. The ends were cut back, 3 bases at V and 3 bases at J, with 9 bases in the middle. The CDR3 totals 14 residues.

V gene TRBV5-5 combines with J gene TRBJ1-3, with a possible D match to TRBD1 (6 bases). V was pared by 4 bases and J by 2 bases, with 10 bases between. The CDR3 length is 14 residues. Germline V gives CDR1 SGHKS, CDR2 YYEKEE (reference sequence). Here the CDR3 reads CASSQPGAGNTIYF. The DNA for the CDR3 is TGTGCCAGCAGCCAACCAGGGGCTGGAAACACCATATATTTT. The full variable domain, in which reference TRBV5-5 and TRBJ1-3 provide the parts outside the CDR3, is DAGVTQSPTHLIKTRGQQVTLRCSPISGHKSVSWYQQVLGQGPQFIFQYYEKEERGRGNFPDRFSARQFPNYSSELNVNALLLGDSALYLCASSQPGAGNTIYFGEGSWLTVV.

A word on this clonotype: This could be a read error, since a much larger clone is one nucleotide away. The rearrangement joins TRBV7-6 to TRBJ2-3; no reliable D call. V lost 5 bases and J 2 bases, leaving 11 bases between the germline ends. Germline V gene data show CDR1 as SGHVS and CDR2 as FNYEAQ. The CDR3 has 14 amino acids. The CDR3 is CASSLGRITDTQYF. CDR3 coding DNA: TGTGCCAGCAGCCTTGGACGGATCACAGATACGCAGTATTTT.

This clonotype was counted at least ten times. This rearrangement joins TRBV4-1 to TRBJ2-7, with D tentatively TRBD2 (6 bases). V shed 5 bases and J shed 0 bases, with 20 bases lying between them. The CDR3 extends over 17 amino acids. Germline V lookup: CDR1 MGHRA, CDR2 YSYEKL. CDR3 sequence reads: CASSYTPGGLDSYEQYF. The CDR3 region has the DNA TGCGCCAGCAGCTACACCCCCGGGGGTCTTGACTCCTACGAGCAGTACTTC.

As concerns this clonotype: The junction does not match germline at one end; this may be a read error. V and J are TRBV7-2 and TRBJ2-1; TRBD2 matches 8 bases. The CDR3 has 15 residues. Germline lookup yields CDR1 SGHTA and CDR2 FQGNSA. The CDR3 sequence is CDSSLTGLDYNEQFF. In DNA, the CDR3 is TGTGACAGCAGCTTAACGGGACTAGATTACAATGAGCAGTTCTTC. The variable domain in full, with the rest retrieved from reference TRBV7-2 and TRBJ2-1, is GAGVSQSPSNKVTEKGKDVELRCDPISGHTALYWYRQSLGQGLEFLIYFQGNSAPDKSGLPSDRFSAERTGGSVSTLTIQRTQQEDSAVYLCDSSLTGLDYNEQFFGPGTRLTVL.

The sample holds a few counts of this clonotype. V usage is TRBV6-6 and J usage is TRBJ2-2, with TRBD2 as a possible D gene (6 bases). With 6 bases removed from V and 6 bases from J, the gap between germline ends came to 17 bases. The CDR3 contains 15 residues. CDR1 is MNHNY and CDR2 is SVGAGI in the germline V gene (reference sequence). CDR3 in amino acids: CASRAEGQGAGELFF. CDR3 bases: TGTGCCAGCAGGGCGGAGGGGCAGGGCGCCGGGGAGCTGTTTTTT.

This clonotype came up many times. The chain uses TRBV7-2 and TRBJ1-5; 10 positions agree with TRBD1. This CDR3 has 15 amino acids. CDR1 and CDR2 from the germline V gene are SGHTA and FQGNSA. With V trimmed by 1 base and J by 5 bases, 2 bases remained unmatched. The CDR3 is CASSLDGQGDQPQHF. The CDR3 DNA follows: TGTGCCAGCAGCTTAGACGGACAGGGGGATCAGCCCCAGCATTTT. The whole variable domain, remainder taken from reference TRBV7-2 and TRBJ1-5, is GAGVSQSPSNKVTEKGKDVELRCDPISGHTALYWYRQSLGQGLEFLIYFQGNSAPDKSGLPSDRFSAERTGGSVSTLTIQRTQQEDSAVYLCASSLDGQGDQPQHFGDGTRLSIL.

The chain carries TRBV5-8 and TRBJ1-1, with TRBD1 identical over 8 bases. The germline gives CDR1 SGHTS, CDR2 YDEGEE. The CDR3 has 16 amino acids. Trimming removed 0 bases from V and 5 bases from J; junction bases left unmatched: 9. In DNA form, the CDR3 reads TGTGCCAGCAGCTTGGGTCAGGGACAGGAATTGACTGAAGCTTTCTTT. Its translation: CASSLGQGQELTEAFF.

This clonotype came up a few times. The chain employs TRBV6-5 and TRBJ1-5; 9 nucleotides align to TRBD1. The CDR3 totals 17 residues. V dropped 4 bases and J dropped 1; count of bases not matched to a gene: 8. Germline V gene lookup returns CDR1 MNHEY and CDR2 SVGAGI. CDR3 amino acids: CASSSGTGRYSNQPQHF. The CDR3 region has the DNA TGTGCCAGCAGTTCCGGGACAGGGCGATACAGCAATCAGCCCCAGCATTTT.

For this clonotype: Mismatch with germline at one junction end may stem from a read error. The chain couples TRBV7-6 to TRBJ2-1, with D maybe TRBD2 (7 bases). The CDR3 covers 15 residues. The germline gives CDR1 SGHVS, CDR2 FNYEAQ. CDR3 region: CASSLGGGLRDEQCF. DNA of the CDR3: TGTGCCAGCAGCTTAGGCGGGGGCCTCCGTGATGAGCAGTGTTTC.

The V and J genes are TRBV11-2 and TRBJ2-7, with D unclear. The CDR3 length is 14 residues. CDR1 and CDR2 from the germline V gene are SGHAT and FQNNGV. The V end lost 5 bases, the J end lost 5 bases, and 16 bases lay between the germline ends. The CDR3 DNA sequence: TGTGCCAGCAGCGCAAGACCCGGTGGAGACGAGCAGTACTTC. Residues: CASSARPGGDEQYF.

This clonotype was observed a handful of times. Here the CDR3 DNA reads TGTGCCAGCAGCTTAGGGTCCGACGAGCAGTACTTC. This sequence encodes CASSLGSDEQYF. V and J are TRBV7-8 and TRBJ2-7, with D unresolved. The V gene lost 1 base and the J gene lost 5 bases, with 6 bases spanning the gap. The CDR3 totals 12 residues. CDR1 is SGHVS, CDR2 FQNEAQ, per germline. The variable domain in full, completed from reference TRBV7-8 and TRBJ2-7, reads GAGVSQSPRYKVAKRGQDVALRCDPISGHVSLFWYQQALGQGPEFLTYFQNEAQLDKSGLPSDRFFAERPEGSVSTLKIQRTQQEDSAVYLCASSLGSDEQYFGPGTRLTVT.

The chain employs TRBV4-1 and TRBJ1-1, with no clear D. The CDR3 covers 18 residues. Trimming pared 4 bases from V and 0 bases from J, leaving 21 bases between. CDR1 is MGHRA and CDR2 is YSYEKL in the germline V gene. CDR3: CASSLMEGLIGMNTEAFF. The CDR3 DNA reads as TGCGCCAGCAGCCTTATGGAAGGGTTGATTGGAATGAACACTGAAGCTTTCTTT.

The chain carries TRBV6-2 or TRBV6-3 and TRBJ1-5; 9 nucleotides line up with TRBD1. Germline V lookup: CDR1 MNHEY, CDR2 SVGEGT. There are 15 residues in the CDR3. V dropped 6 bases and J dropped 4; count of bases not matched to a gene: 7. The CDR3 DNA sequence: TGTGCCAGCAGCTTGGCCGGGACAGGGAATCAGCCCCAGCATTTT. Amino acids: CASSLAGTGNQPQHF.